One sample yielded the 12 T cell receptor beta chains listed below, sequenced in a study of cytomegalovirus exposure and HLA in healthy donors. 60 Vbeta and 13 Jbeta primers were used in PCR. The table came from immunoSEQ multiplex PCR; TCRdb's copy has only in-frame clones and leaves some out. The sample has around 200,000 clones, less than 80% seen once. Material for sequencing was PBMCs. These receptors all come from a girl aged 2 to 9 in good health and CMV-seronegative.

The genes are TRBV29-1 and TRBJ1-5; D uncertain. Trimming pared 4 bases from V and 2 bases from J, leaving 9 bases between. The CDR3 length is 13 residues. Germline-derived CDR1 and CDR2 are SQVTM and ANQGSEA. The CDR3: CSVGGFGNQPQHF. The CDR3 nucleotides read TGCAGCGTTGGAGGTTTCGGCAATCAGCCCCAGCATTTT.

The chain couples TRBV29-1 to TRBJ2-7, with D possibly being TRBD2 (6 bases). The CDR3 length is 16 residues. From germline, CDR1 is SQVTM and CDR2 ANQGSEA. CDR3 sequence: CSHALTFRGNYYEQYF. The DNA of the CDR3 is TGCTCACACGCCTTAACATTCCGGGGGAACTACTACGAGCAGTACTTC.

The chain joins TRBV7-9 to TRBJ2-1, with D unresolved. From germline, CDR1 is SEHNR and CDR2 FQNEAQ (reference sequence). The CDR3 is made up of 15 amino acids. Between the trimmed V and J ends, which lost 2 bases and 2 bases, there was a span of 10 bases. The CDR3 DNA follows: TGTGCCAGCAGCTTACACACCTCACCCTACAATGAGCAGTTCTTC. It specifies CASSLHTSPYNEQFF.

In DNA, the CDR3 is TGTGCCAGCAGTATAGCGGGACGAATTAGAGATACGCAGTATTTT. Its translation is CASSIAGRIRDTQYF. The rearrangement uses TRBV27 and TRBJ2-3; 8 positions agree with TRBD2. The ends lost 5 bases at V and 5 bases at J; junction bases unmatched: 9. The CDR3 extends over 15 amino acids. The germline V gene encodes CDR1 MNHEY and CDR2 SMNVEV (reference sequence).

This clone is a singleton in its sample. The V and J genes are TRBV5-1 and TRBJ2-3, with 7 bases identical to TRBD2. The CDR3 totals 14 residues. The germline V gene encodes CDR1 SGHRS and CDR2 YFSETQ. J was trimmed by 1 base and V by 6 bases; bases with no gene match: 5. The CDR3 spells CASTGGKGTDTQYF. CDR3 in DNA: TGCGCCAGCACCGGGGGGAAAGGCACAGATACGCAGTATTTT.

The genes are TRBV6-5 and TRBJ1-4; 7 bases map to TRBD1. V gave up 7 bases and J gave up 10 bases; unmatched junction bases: 12. CDR3 length: 14 amino acids. Germline V gene data show CDR1 as MNHEY and CDR2 as SVGAGI. The CDR3 sequence: CASTRGTARIKLFF. Written as DNA, the CDR3 is TGTGCCAGCACTAGAGGGACAGCGAGGATAAAACTGTTTTTT.

This chain links TRBV27 with TRBJ1-1, with D possibly being TRBD1 (5 bases). The CDR3 extends over 14 amino acids. Trimming removed 3 bases at V and 5 bases at J, with 13 bases between. The V gene's germline CDR1 is MNHEY and CDR2 SMNVEV (reference sequence). The CDR3 bases are TGTGCCAGCAGTTTTGGGCTAGGGGCGACTGAAGCTTTCTTT. It codes for CASSFGLGATEAFF.

This chain connects TRBV29-1 to TRBJ1-2, with D uncertain. There are 13 residues in the CDR3. V lost 3 bases and J 8 bases, leaving 16 bases between the germline ends. Germline values: CDR1 SQVTM, CDR2 ANQGSEA. CDR3 loop: CSVDMAAGGGYTF. The CDR3 DNA follows: TGCAGCGTTGATATGGCCGCGGGCGGGGGCTACACCTTC.

This chain connects TRBV4-2 to TRBJ2-1; a weak D match, TRBD1 (5 bases). The ends were cut back, 0 bases at V and 7 bases at J, with 22 bases in the middle. The germline gives CDR1 LGHNA, CDR2 YNFKEQ. CDR3 length: 18 residues. CDR3 DNA sequence: TGTGCCAGCAGCCAAGATGGTTTAACCGTGGGGCGTGTAAATGAGCAGTTCTTC. It specifies CASSQDGLTVGRVNEQFF.

CDR3 DNA sequence: TGTGCCAGCAGCCGAGCGACTAGCGGTAAAACAGATACGCAGTATTTT. Its translation: CASSRATSGKTDTQYF. The chain joins TRBV7-9 to TRBJ2-3; 9 positions agree with TRBD2. V dropped 5 bases and J dropped 3; count of bases not matched to a gene: 9. This CDR3 spans 16 amino acids. In germline, CDR1 is SEHNR, CDR2 FQNEAQ (reference sequence). The variable domain in full, completed from reference TRBV7-9 and TRBJ2-3, reads DTGVSQNPRHKITKRGQNVTFRCDPISEHNRLYWYRQTLGQGPEFLTYFQNEAQLEKSRLLSDRFSAERPKGSFSTLEIQRTEQGDSAMYLCASSRATSGKTDTQYFGPGTRLTVL.

This clone has just one count. The V call is TRBV5-4, the J call TRBJ2-4; 9 nucleotides align to TRBD1. Germline CDR1 is SGHNT and CDR2 is YYREEE (reference sequence). There are 16 residues in the CDR3. V lost 0 bases, J lost 8 bases, and 9 bases stayed unmatched. CDR3 region: CASSLDFRDRDDIQYF. The CDR3 DNA reads TGTGCCAGCAGCTTGGATTTTCGGGACAGGGATGACATTCAGTACTTC.

DNA of the CDR3: TGTGCCAGCAGTTTGCCGGGTGCCGGGGAGCTGTTTTTT. Translation gives CASSLPGAGELFF. The chain employs TRBV27 and TRBJ2-2; D remains ambiguous. Looked up from germline, CDR1 is MNHEY and CDR2 is SMNVEV (reference sequence). Trimming stripped 3 bases from V and 6 bases from J, with 8 bases between. CDR3 length: 13 residues.